The 4 T cell receptor beta chains in this list originate from one sample, sequenced in a study of blood T cell repertoires in COVID-19. Produced via immunoSEQ multiplex PCR; TCRdb's table is partial and in-frame only. Of roughly 300,000 clones detected, 80% to 90% appear once; the ten largest clones hold approximately 8%. The sample taken for sequencing was peripheral blood. These receptors originate from a woman between 45 and 60 years old who had recovered from COVID-19.

The chain couples TRBV7-2 to TRBJ1-3; the D is unclear. Germline V gene lookup returns CDR1 SGHTA and CDR2 FQGNSA. V lost 5 bases and J 4 bases, leaving 12 bases between the germline ends. This CDR3 is 14 amino acids long. CDR3 residues: CASSRNPSGNTIYF. CDR3 DNA sequence: TGTGCCAGCAGCCGTAATCCAAGCGGAAACACCATATATTTT.

The V gene is TRBV7-2, the J gene TRBJ1-6, with no clear D. The germline CDR1 and CDR2 sequences are SGHTA and FQGNSA. Trimming removed 1 base from V and 7 bases from J, with 8 bases in between. The CDR3 extends over 14 amino acids. The DNA for the CDR3 is TGTGCCAGCAGCTTAGTGGTCAGGAATTCACCCCTCCACTTT. Amino acids: CASSLVVRNSPLHF.

This clone was found once. The chain couples TRBV28 to TRBJ1-5, with TRBD1 identical over 7 bases. Trimming cost V 6 bases and J 3 bases; bases outside gene matches: 5. Germline assignment: CDR1 MDHEN and CDR2 SYDVKM. The CDR3 consists of 14 residues. CDR3 in amino acids: CASSPDRVNQPQHF. The CDR3, as DNA: TGTGCCAGCAGCCCAGACAGGGTCAATCAGCCCCAGCATTTT.

This clone has just one count. The rearrangement uses TRBV7-9 and TRBJ2-1; TRBD2 aligns across 7 bases. The CDR3 sequence is 13 residues long. CDR1 SEHNR and CDR2 FQNEAQ come from the germline V gene (reference sequence). V shed 5 bases and J 15 bases; nucleotides not matched to a gene: 13. The CDR3 coding sequence is TGTGCCAGCAGCCAAAACTTTGGGGGGGTTCTGTTCTTC. It codes for CASSQNFGGVLFF.